A selection of T cell receptor beta chains follows, all from one sample in a study of cytomegalovirus exposure and HLA in healthy donors. Some clones are missing from TCRdb's copy, which holds only in-frame ones; the method was immunoSEQ multiplex PCR. The sample consists of more than 95,000 clones, around 78% of them appearing once. The sequenced sample consisted of PBMCs. All receptors derive from a man between 18 and 29 years old in good health and CMV-seropositive. CDR3s include the opening cysteine and the closing phenylalanine or tryptophan. The order of the fields is clone size, CDR3 length, V gene, D gene, J gene, CDR3 protein, CDR3 DNA. A D gene is named only where the DNA matches it firmly. Expanded clones get a size class; other rows say once, few or many, or leave the size out.

clone size: NA; CDR3 length: 13; V gene: TRBV19; D gene: NA; J gene: TRBJ2-7; CDR3 protein: CASSPGGIYEQYF; CDR3 DNA: TGTGCCAGTAGCCCAGGGGGGATCTACGAGCAGTACTTC
clone size: NA; CDR3 length: 15; V gene: TRBV2; D gene: TRBD1; J gene: TRBJ2-3; CDR3 protein: CASPNRDRASDTQYF; CDR3 DNA: TGTGCCAGCCCAAATAGGGACAGGGCTTCAGATACGCAGTATTTT
clone size: once; CDR3 length: 15; V gene: TRBV7-9; D gene: NA; J gene: TRBJ1-1; CDR3 protein: CASSSSNGRNTEAFF; CDR3 DNA: TGTGCCAGCAGCTCGTCGAATGGGAGGAACACTGAAGCTTTCTTT
clone size: NA; CDR3 length: 13; V gene: TRBV7-9; D gene: NA; J gene: TRBJ1-2; CDR3 protein: CASSISENYGYTF; CDR3 DNA: TGTGCCAGCAGCATCAGCGAAAACTATGGCTACACCTTC
clone size: NA; CDR3 length: 14; V gene: TRBV27; D gene: TRBD1; J gene: TRBJ1-1; CDR3 protein: CASSQGAGNTEAFF; CDR3 DNA: TGTGCCAGCAGTCAGGGGGCCGGGAACACTGAAGCTTTCTTT
clone size: once; CDR3 length: 12; V gene: TRBV27; D gene: NA; J gene: TRBJ2-1; CDR3 protein: CASSLRGGEQFF; CDR3 DNA: TGTGCCAGCAGTTTAAGGGGCGGTGAGCAGTTCTTC
clone size: NA; CDR3 length: 14; V gene: TRBV6-1; D gene: TRBD1; J gene: TRBJ1-1; CDR3 protein: CASIRQGRDPEAFF; CDR3 DNA: TGTGCCAGCATCAGACAGGGCCGGGATCCTGAAGCTTTCTTT
clone size: NA; CDR3 length: 13; V gene: TRBV5-1; D gene: TRBD1; J gene: TRBJ1-1; CDR3 protein: CASRSTGGTEAFF; CDR3 DNA: TGCGCCAGCAGGTCCACAGGGGGGACTGAAGCTTTCTTT
clone size: NA; CDR3 length: 15; V gene: TRBV6-5; D gene: NA; J gene: TRBJ1-1; CDR3 protein: CASSPITKRGTEAFF; CDR3 DNA: TGTGCCAGCAGTCCGATAACGAAACGGGGCACTGAAGCTTTCTTT
clone size: once; CDR3 length: 14; V gene: TRBV28; D gene: NA; J gene: TRBJ2-2; CDR3 protein: CASSLLEPFGELFF; CDR3 DNA: TGTGCCAGCAGCCTCCTTGAGCCGTTCGGGGAGCTGTTTTTT
clone size: NA; CDR3 length: 13; V gene: TRBV19; D gene: NA; J gene: TRBJ1-1; CDR3 protein: CATRRQQNTEAFF; CDR3 DNA: TGTGCCACTCGGAGGCAGCAGAACACTGAAGCTTTCTTT
clone size: NA; CDR3 length: 14; V gene: TRBV5-5; D gene: NA; J gene: TRBJ1-5; CDR3 protein: CASSPGSGGQPQHF; CDR3 DNA: TGTGCCAGCAGCCCCGGTTCCGGGGGGCAGCCCCAGCATTTT
clone size: NA; CDR3 length: 12; V gene: TRBV2; D gene: TRBD1; J gene: TRBJ1-2; CDR3 protein: CANPGQGGGYTF; CDR3 DNA: TGTGCCAACCCGGGACAGGGTGGTGGCTACACCTTC
clone size: NA; CDR3 length: 13; V gene: TRBV7-3; D gene: NA; J gene: TRBJ2-1; CDR3 protein: CASSFTGWDEQFF; CDR3 DNA: TGTGCCAGCAGCTTTACGGGGTGGGATGAGCAGTTCTTC
clone size: NA; CDR3 length: 12; V gene: TRBV6-5; D gene: NA; J gene: TRBJ2-3; CDR3 protein: CASTSTTDTQYF; CDR3 DNA: TGTGCCAGCACCTCTACCACAGATACGCAGTATTTT
clone size: NA; CDR3 length: 13; V gene: TRBV9; D gene: NA; J gene: TRBJ1-1; CDR3 protein: CASSEGQNTEAFF; CDR3 DNA: TGTGCCAGCAGCGAAGGACAGAACACTGAAGCTTTCTTT
clone size: NA; CDR3 length: 15; V gene: TRBV10-3; D gene: TRBD1; J gene: TRBJ1-5; CDR3 protein: CAISGDRVLNQPQHF; CDR3 DNA: TGTGCCATCAGCGGGGACAGGGTCCTCAATCAGCCCCAGCATTTT
clone size: NA; CDR3 length: 13; V gene: TRBV10-2; D gene: TRBD1; J gene: TRBJ1-1; CDR3 protein: CASSNRGGTEAFF; CDR3 DNA: TGCGCCAGCAGCAACAGGGGCGGCACTGAAGCTTTCTTT
clone size: NA; CDR3 length: 15; V gene: TRBV5-1; D gene: TRBD2; J gene: TRBJ2-1; CDR3 protein: CASSLAGGGGDEQFF; CDR3 DNA: TGCGCCAGCAGCTTGGCCGGCGGGGGGGGCGATGAGCAGTTCTTC
clone size: NA; CDR3 length: 15; V gene: TRBV4-2; D gene: NA; J gene: TRBJ1-5; CDR3 protein: CASSQETESNQPQHF; CDR3 DNA: TGTGCCAGCAGCCAAGAAACCGAGAGCAATCAGCCCCAGCATTTT
clone size: NA; CDR3 length: 14; V gene: TRBV6-6; D gene: NA; J gene: TRBJ1-1; CDR3 protein: CASSYSRVNTEAFF; CDR3 DNA: TGTGCCAGCAGTTACTCGAGAGTGAACACTGAAGCTTTCTTT
clone size: NA; CDR3 length: 14; V gene: TRBV18; D gene: NA; J gene: TRBJ1-2; CDR3 protein: CASSSGTDYYGYTF; CDR3 DNA: TGTGCCAGCTCAAGCGGTACGGATTACTATGGCTACACCTTC
clone size: NA; CDR3 length: 13; V gene: TRBV4-2; D gene: NA; J gene: TRBJ1-1; CDR3 protein: CASSQFRDTEAFF; CDR3 DNA: TGTGCCAGCAGCCAATTCCGGGACACTGAAGCTTTCTTT
clone size: NA; CDR3 length: 13; V gene: TRBV5-6; D gene: NA; J gene: TRBJ1-1; CDR3 protein: CASSWGRNTEAFF; CDR3 DNA: TGTGCCAGCAGCTGGGGCAGGAACACTGAAGCTTTCTTT
clone size: few; CDR3 length: 14; V gene: TRBV6-5; D gene: NA; J gene: TRBJ2-7; CDR3 protein: CASSYRAGPYEQYF; CDR3 DNA: TGTGCCAGCAGTTACAGGGCAGGGCCCTACGAGCAGTACTTC
clone size: NA; CDR3 length: 19; V gene: TRBV4-1; D gene: NA; J gene: TRBJ1-5; CDR3 protein: CASSRVDRDKFFSNQPQHF; CDR3 DNA: TGCGCCAGCAGCCGAGTGGACCGGGACAAATTTTTTAGCAATCAGCCCCAGCATTTT
clone size: NA; CDR3 length: 16; V gene: TRBV5-1; D gene: TRBD1; J gene: TRBJ1-1; CDR3 protein: CASSQRLGTVNTEAFF; CDR3 DNA: TGCGCCAGCAGCCAACGATTGGGGACAGTTAACACTGAAGCTTTCTTT
clone size: NA; CDR3 length: 15; V gene: TRBV7-3; D gene: TRBD1; J gene: TRBJ2-7; CDR3 protein: CASSPSLDRGHEQYF; CDR3 DNA: TGTGCCAGCAGCCCGTCCTTGGACAGGGGACACGAGCAGTACTTC
clone size: many; CDR3 length: 14; V gene: TRBV6-1; D gene: TRBD1; J gene: TRBJ1-4; CDR3 protein: CASVRDSLFEKLFF; CDR3 DNA: TGTGCCAGCGTGAGGGACAGTCTATTTGAAAAACTGTTTTTT
clone size: NA; CDR3 length: 15; V gene: TRBV5-4; D gene: TRBD2; J gene: TRBJ2-7; CDR3 protein: CASSLGTSGLYEQYF; CDR3 DNA: TGTGCCAGCAGCTTGGGGACTAGCGGGCTCTACGAGCAGTACTTC
clone size: NA; CDR3 length: 14; V gene: TRBV4-1; D gene: NA; J gene: TRBJ2-7; CDR3 protein: CASSHSEGKDEQYF; CDR3 DNA: TGCGCCAGCAGCCATAGTGAGGGAAAGGACGAGCAGTACTTC
clone size: NA; CDR3 length: 13; V gene: TRBV2; D gene: TRBD2; J gene: TRBJ2-7; CDR3 protein: CASRRLAGYEQYF; CDR3 DNA: TGTGCCTCCAGGAGACTAGCGGGATACGAGCAGTACTTC
clone size: NA; CDR3 length: 14; V gene: TRBV28; D gene: NA; J gene: TRBJ2-7; CDR3 protein: CASIPREKTYEQYF; CDR3 DNA: TGTGCCAGCATCCCCCGGGAGAAAACCTACGAGCAGTACTTC
clone size: once; CDR3 length: 12; V gene: TRBV2; D gene: NA; J gene: TRBJ2-1; CDR3 protein: CAILGGVDEQFF; CDR3 DNA: TGTGCCATACTGGGCGGGGTGGATGAGCAGTTCTTC
clone size: once; CDR3 length: 14; V gene: TRBV9; D gene: TRBD1; J gene: TRBJ1-2; CDR3 protein: CASSQTGAIYGYTF; CDR3 DNA: TGTGCCAGCTCCCAGACAGGGGCCATCTATGGCTACACCTTC
clone size: NA; CDR3 length: 13; V gene: TRBV13; D gene: NA; J gene: TRBJ1-1; CDR3 protein: CASSRQMNTEAFF; CDR3 DNA: TGTGCCAGCAGCCGACAAATGAACACTGAAGCTTTCTTT
clone size: once; CDR3 length: 14; V gene: TRBV29-1; D gene: NA; J gene: TRBJ2-2; CDR3 protein: CSVVAGDGTGELFF; CDR3 DNA: TGCAGCGTTGTGGCAGGGGACGGGACCGGGGAGCTGTTTTTT
clone size: NA; CDR3 length: 15; V gene: TRBV16; D gene: NA; J gene: TRBJ1-6; CDR3 protein: CASSQSTATNSPLHF; CDR3 DNA: TGTGCCAGCAGCCAATCGACAGCCACTAATTCACCCCTCCACTTT
clone size: NA; CDR3 length: 15; V gene: TRBV6-5; D gene: NA; J gene: TRBJ2-3; CDR3 protein: CASSYQWSLPDTQYF; CDR3 DNA: TGTGCCAGCAGTTACCAGTGGAGCCTCCCAGATACGCAGTATTTT
clone size: NA; CDR3 length: 14; V gene: TRBV13; D gene: NA; J gene: TRBJ2-5; CDR3 protein: CASSQGRQQETQYF; CDR3 DNA: TGTGCCAGCAGCCAAGGGAGGCAGCAAGAGACCCAGTACTTC
clone size: NA; CDR3 length: 15; V gene: TRBV30; D gene: NA; J gene: TRBJ2-7; CDR3 protein: CAWIRSPESSYEQYF; CDR3 DNA: TGTGCCTGGATAAGGAGTCCGGAATCATCCTACGAGCAGTACTTC
clone size: NA; CDR3 length: 16; V gene: TRBV28; D gene: NA; J gene: TRBJ2-7; CDR3 protein: CASSSPGGAGGYEQYF; CDR3 DNA: TGTGCCAGCAGTTCCCCTGGTGGTGCAGGAGGATACGAGCAGTACTTC
clone size: once; CDR3 length: 14; V gene: TRBV29-1; D gene: NA; J gene: TRBJ1-3; CDR3 protein: CSVEAGETRNTIYF; CDR3 DNA: TGCAGCGTTGAGGCCGGAGAAACCCGAAACACCATATATTTT
clone size: NA; CDR3 length: 16; V gene: TRBV14; D gene: NA; J gene: TRBJ1-2; CDR3 protein: CASSQSGLRGGYGYTF; CDR3 DNA: TGTGCCAGCAGCCAGTCGGGGCTCAGGGGCGGCTATGGCTACACCTTC
clone size: once; CDR3 length: 14; V gene: TRBV19; D gene: NA; J gene: TRBJ1-1; CDR3 protein: CASSIYSSNTEAFF; CDR3 DNA: TGTGCCAGTAGTATTTACAGTTCCAACACTGAAGCTTTCTTT
clone size: NA; CDR3 length: 15; V gene: TRBV18; D gene: NA; J gene: TRBJ1-5; CDR3 protein: CASSPLNPRGQPQHF; CDR3 DNA: TGTGCCAGCTCACCACTTAACCCACGGGGTCAGCCCCAGCATTTT
clone size: NA; CDR3 length: 12; V gene: TRBV11-2; D gene: TRBD1; J gene: TRBJ1-1; CDR3 protein: CASSFDRAEAFF; CDR3 DNA: TGTGCCAGCAGCTTCGACAGGGCTGAAGCTTTCTTT
clone size: once; CDR3 length: 16; V gene: TRBV27; D gene: TRBD2; J gene: TRBJ2-1; CDR3 protein: CASSILIAGANNEQFF; CDR3 DNA: TGTGCCAGCAGTATTCTTATAGCGGGGGCTAACAATGAGCAGTTCTTC
clone size: NA; CDR3 length: 16; V gene: TRBV2; D gene: NA; J gene: TRBJ1-6; CDR3 protein: CASSELGGPQGSPLHF; CDR3 DNA: TGTGCCAGCAGTGAATTGGGAGGGCCGCAAGGTTCACCCCTCCACTTT
clone size: NA; CDR3 length: 15; V gene: TRBV6-5; D gene: TRBD1; J gene: TRBJ2-7; CDR3 protein: CASSYSGDSSYEQYF; CDR3 DNA: TGTGCCAGCAGTTACTCTGGGGACAGCTCCTACGAGCAGTACTTC
clone size: NA; CDR3 length: 13; V gene: TRBV12-5; D gene: NA; J gene: TRBJ2-7; CDR3 protein: CASGLAGVYEQYF; CDR3 DNA: TGTGCTAGTGGTTTGGCCGGGGTCTACGAGCAGTACTTC
clone size: NA; CDR3 length: 16; V gene: TRBV11-2; D gene: NA; J gene: TRBJ2-2; CDR3 protein: CASSLESVGGTGELFF; CDR3 DNA: TGTGCCAGCAGCTTAGAATCTGTCGGTGGCACCGGGGAGCTGTTCTTT
clone size: NA; CDR3 length: 15; V gene: TRBV9; D gene: TRBD1; J gene: TRBJ1-4; CDR3 protein: CASSVAGGSNEKLFF; CDR3 DNA: TGTGCCAGCAGCGTAGCAGGGGGATCTAATGAAAAACTGTTTTTT
clone size: NA; CDR3 length: 14; V gene: TRBV29-1; D gene: TRBD2; J gene: TRBJ2-3; CDR3 protein: CSVEGGSGAYTQYF; CDR3 DNA: TGCAGCGTTGAAGGAGGTAGCGGGGCGTATACGCAGTATTTT
clone size: NA; CDR3 length: 15; V gene: TRBV6-6; D gene: TRBD1; J gene: TRBJ1-6; CDR3 protein: CASTLTDRAKSPLHF; CDR3 DNA: TGTGCCAGCACCTTGACGGACAGGGCTAAATCACCCCTCCACTTT